The 6 T cell receptor beta chains below all came from one sample that was sequenced in a study of CD8+CD57+ T cells in acquired aplastic anemia. Both TCR beta VDJ combination and CDR3 sequence profiling were carried out. Genomic DNA was the template for this profiling. A single record per CDR3 protein comes from TCRdb applying MiXCR to the reads. Of some 220,000 distinct CDR3 sequences in the sample, almost 35% were seen once. The sequenced sample consisted of sorted CD4+, CD8+, or CD8+CD57+ T cells (not recorded which) from PBMCs. The receptors stem from a human donor in good health, serving as a control.

This clonotype was counted many times. This chain joins TRBV19 and TRBJ1-5, with D uncertain. This CDR3 is built from 15 residues. Trimming shortened V by 7 bases and J by 2 bases, and 15 bases separated the two germline ends. CDR1 is LNHDA, CDR2 SQIVND, per germline (reference sequence). The CDR3 DNA sequence: TGTGCCAGTACTGTCTTTTGGGGTGGCAATCAGCCCCAGCATTTT. It yields the protein CASTVFWGGNQPQHF.

This clonotype was detected ten times or more. The chain couples TRBV29-1 to TRBJ2-6, with D unresolved. V dropped 2 bases and J dropped 4 bases, with 12 bases sitting between them. Germline V gene data show CDR1 as SQVTM and CDR2 as ANQGSEA. This CDR3 spans 15 amino acids. The CDR3 coding sequence is TGCAGCGTTGAAAACCTACCGGGCGGGGCCAACGTCCTGACTTTC. Protein sequence: CSVENLPGGANVLTF.

This clonotype was recorded at least ten times. The chain couples TRBV2 to TRBJ2-2; 9 bases are shared with TRBD2. Germline V gives CDR1 SNHLY, CDR2 FYNNEI. The length of the CDR3 is 14 residues. CDR3 protein: CGAGGRINTGELFF. The CDR3 nucleotides are TGTGGCGCGGGGGGGCGGATTAACACCGGGGAGCTGTTTTTT.

This clonotype was detected many times. Its ends do not fully match the called genes, so a read error is possible. V is TRBV19 and J is TRBJ1-3; D uncertain. The germline gives CDR1 LNHDA, CDR2 SQIVND (reference sequence). This CDR3 has 15 amino acids. CDR3 sequence reads: CASTISINSGNTIYF. Here the CDR3 DNA reads TGTGCCAGTACTATATCCATCAACTCTGGAAACACCATATATTTT.

The chain recombines TRBV2 with TRBJ2-1; D is uncertain. Between the trimmed V and J ends, which lost 9 bases and 15 bases, there was a span of 15 bases. The CDR3 contains 10 residues. The germline V gene encodes CDR1 SNHLY and CDR2 FYNNEI. In nucleotides, the CDR3 is TGTGCCAGTAACCTACAGATCCGGTTCTTC. This sequence encodes CASNLQIRFF.

This clonotype was observed a single time. This chain connects TRBV24-1 to TRBJ2-1; D is unresolved. Germline V gene data show CDR1 as KGHDR and CDR2 as SFDVKD. The CDR3 sequence is 12 residues long. CDR3 in DNA: TGTGCTACCCTAAGGTTAACGGTTGAGCAGTTCTTC. It encodes CATLRLTVEQFF.